The 12 T cell receptor beta chains listed next were all sequenced from one sample in a study of T-cell reconstitution after alpha-beta-depleted transplantation in children. Unique molecular identifiers were incorporated during preparation of the TCRbeta library. TCRdb re-called the PCR reads with MiXCR, one entry per CDR3 protein. The profile covers 90,000 to 95,000 distinct CDR3 sequences, with more than 10% appearing a single time and about 14% taken by the ten largest. The specimen was PBMCs from the stem cell graft donor, collected from the stem cell graft. The receptors derive from a human donor who donated a stem cell graft to a child with inherited bone marrow failure.

This clonotype was counted at least ten times. The chain has TRBV3-1 and TRBJ1-4; the match to TRBD1 covers 8 bases. Germline lookup yields CDR1 LGHDT and CDR2 YNNKEL (reference sequence). The CDR3 is 14 amino acids. The junction had 4 bases not matched to a gene; V was cut back by 0 bases and J by 10 bases. CDR3 protein: CASSQDSGGVKLFF. As DNA, the CDR3 is TGTGCCAGCAGCCAAGATTCAGGGGGCGTAAAACTGTTTTTT.

This clonotype was seen many times. V is TRBV27 and J is TRBJ2-7; TRBD2 aligns across 8 bases. This CDR3 has 15 amino acids. V gave up 6 bases and J gave up 2 bases; unmatched junction bases: 9. Germline-derived CDR1 and CDR2 are MNHEY and SMNVEV (reference sequence). The CDR3 DNA is TGTGCCAGCAGGCGAAGCGGGAGTTGGACCTACGAGCAGTACTTC. Translating it yields CASRRSGSWTYEQYF.

In its sample, this clonotype was seen many times. The V gene is TRBV29-1, the J gene TRBJ2-7; D unclear. The CDR3 has 11 residues. The germline V gene has CDR1 SQVTM and CDR2 ANQGSEA. V dropped 6 bases and J dropped 3 bases, with 9 bases sitting between them. The CDR3 reads CSVRWGYEQYF. CDR3 bases: TGCAGCGTCAGGTGGGGCTACGAGCAGTACTTC.

This clonotype was observed at least ten times. The V and J genes are TRBV7-8 and TRBJ2-3; D is perhaps TRBD2 (6 bases). CDR1 and CDR2 (germline): SGHVS, FQNEAQ. The CDR3 is 14 residues long. V was clipped by 8 bases and J by 2 bases, with 14 bases between them. The DNA for the CDR3 is TGTGCCAGCGACGGGGGACTGAACACAGATACGCAGTATTTT. Its protein is CASDGGLNTDTQYF.

There are many counts of this clonotype. The chain links TRBV20-1 to TRBJ2-3, with D perhaps TRBD2 (5 bases). The V and J ends lost 0 bases and 2 bases respectively, with 12 bases between them. The CDR3 loop spans 15 amino acids. The germline V gene has CDR1 DFQATT and CDR2 SNEGSKA (reference sequence). In DNA form, the CDR3 reads TGCAGTGCTAGAGATTCCAAGCGGTTCACAGATACGCAGTATTTT. Residues: CSARDSKRFTDTQYF.

The rearrangement links TRBV6-2 or TRBV6-3 to TRBJ2-1, with D tentatively TRBD1 (6 bases). The V end lost 4 bases, the J end lost 5 bases, and 12 bases lay between the germline ends. The V gene's germline CDR1 is MNHEY and CDR2 SVGEGT. This CDR3 is 14 amino acids long. CDR3 DNA sequence: TGTGCCAGCAGTTTCCCGGGACAACACAATGAGCAGTTCTTC. As protein: CASSFPGQHNEQFF.

This clonotype was found a few times. This chain connects TRBV5-1 to TRBJ2-7, with D perhaps TRBD1 (6 bases). V shed 3 bases and J shed 3 bases, with 10 bases lying between them. The germline V gene has CDR1 SGHRS and CDR2 YFSETQ. This CDR3 is 13 amino acids long. The CDR3 sequence is CASSYTGIYEQYF. DNA for the CDR3: TGCGCCAGCAGCTACACAGGGATCTACGAGCAGTACTTC. Full variable domain (outside the CDR3, taken from reference TRBV5-1 and TRBJ2-7): KAGVTQTPRYLIKTRGQQVTLSCSPISGHRSVSWYQQTPGQGLQFLFEYFSETQRNKGNFPGRFSGRQFSNSRSEMNVSTLELGDSALYLCASSYTGIYEQYFGPGTRLTVT.

This clonotype was counted ten times or more. The gene calls are TRBV29-1 and TRBJ2-3; TRBD2 matches at 9 bases. This CDR3 spans 17 amino acids. Germline CDR1 is SQVTM and CDR2 is ANQGSEA. Germline trimming cut 1 base from V and 1 base from J; bases unmatched to any gene: 9. CDR3 region: CSVEGSSRLAGTDTQYF. DNA for the CDR3: TGCAGCGTTGAAGGATCCTCTAGACTAGCGGGCACAGATACGCAGTATTTT.

In this sample, this clonotype turned up many times. V gene TRBV7-2 combines with J gene TRBJ2-5; possible D gene TRBD1, 6 bases. The germline gives CDR1 SGHTA, CDR2 FQGNSA. This CDR3 is 15 amino acids long. Trimming shortened V by 1 base and J by 5 bases, and 14 bases separated the two germline ends. CDR3: CASSLVRGMGETQYF. Here the CDR3 DNA reads TGTGCCAGCAGCTTAGTCAGGGGAATGGGTGAGACCCAGTACTTC.

There are many counts of this clonotype. The V call is TRBV5-1, the J call TRBJ2-1; 10 bases line up with TRBD1. Germline V gene sequence: CDR1 SGHRS, CDR2 YFSETQ. With 4 bases clipped from V and 6 bases from J, the junction kept 10 bases outside the gene matches. The CDR3 length is 16 residues. The CDR3 protein is CASSQMTGTGVNEQFF. The DNA for the CDR3 is TGCGCCAGCAGCCAAATGACCGGGACAGGGGTCAATGAGCAGTTCTTC.

This clonotype showed up many times. The chain joins TRBV7-2 to TRBJ1-5; no clear D gene. V lost 3 bases to trimming and J lost 6 bases, with 9 bases between them. Germline CDR1 SGHTA, CDR2 FQGNSA. The CDR3 contains 13 residues. CDR3 region: CASSFSGRQPQHF. The CDR3, as DNA: TGTGCCAGCAGCTTCTCCGGACGTCAGCCCCAGCATTTT. The full variable domain, in which reference TRBV7-2 and TRBJ1-5 provide the parts outside the CDR3, is GAGVSQSPSNKVTEKGKDVELRCDPISGHTALYWYRQSLGQGLEFLIYFQGNSAPDKSGLPSDRFSAERTGGSVSTLTIQRTQQEDSAVYLCASSFSGRQPQHFGDGTRLSIL.

This clonotype showed up many times. Germline is not matched at one junction end, which may reflect a read error. The CDR3: CAISESQGTTYHF. CDR3 DNA: TGTGCCATCAGTGAGTCCCAAGGTACTACATACCACTTT. The chain links TRBV10-3 to TRBJ1-2; D remains ambiguous. The CDR3 is 13 amino acids. Germline lookup yields CDR1 ENHRY and CDR2 SYGVKD.